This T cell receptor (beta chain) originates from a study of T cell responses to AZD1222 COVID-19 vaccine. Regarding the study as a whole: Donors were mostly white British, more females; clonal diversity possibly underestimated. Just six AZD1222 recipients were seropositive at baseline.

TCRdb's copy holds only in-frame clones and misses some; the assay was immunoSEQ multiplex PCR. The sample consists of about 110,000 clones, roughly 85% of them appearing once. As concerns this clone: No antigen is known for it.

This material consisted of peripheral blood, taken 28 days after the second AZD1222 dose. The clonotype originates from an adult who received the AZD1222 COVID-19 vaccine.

For the CDR3, the DNA is TGTGCCAGCATGCGGACAGGGGGAACCAAAAACATTCAGTACTTC. Protein product: CASMRTGGTKNIQYF. The chain is built from TRBV28 and TRBJ2-4; TRBD1 agrees at 10 bases. The germline V gene encodes CDR1 MDHEN and CDR2 SYDVKM. This CDR3 spans 15 amino acids. V lost 7 bases and J lost 2; bases outside the gene matches: 5.